This T cell receptor beta chain was captured by sequencing in a study of OX40 agonist ivuxolimab in advanced cancers. The method was immunoSEQ multiplex PCR; TCRdb's version includes in-frame clones alone and lacks a portion of them. The table records tens of thousands of clones, about four fifths of them present only once. The source of this sequence is an adult with an advanced solid tumor such as melanoma, head and neck, liver or kidney cancer. The sequencing used CD4+ or CD8+ T cells sorted from blood, collected in a trial of the OX40 agonist ivuxolimab.

The CDR3 bases are TGTGCCAGTAGTACCGACAGTCACGAGCAGTACTTC. Translating gives CASSTDSHEQYF. J is TRBJ2-7 and V is TRBV19, with D perhaps TRBD1 (5 bases). This CDR3 is built from 12 residues. The V gene lost 4 bases and the J gene lost 5 bases, with 9 bases spanning the gap. Germline V gene data show CDR1 as LNHDA and CDR2 as SQIVND (reference sequence).